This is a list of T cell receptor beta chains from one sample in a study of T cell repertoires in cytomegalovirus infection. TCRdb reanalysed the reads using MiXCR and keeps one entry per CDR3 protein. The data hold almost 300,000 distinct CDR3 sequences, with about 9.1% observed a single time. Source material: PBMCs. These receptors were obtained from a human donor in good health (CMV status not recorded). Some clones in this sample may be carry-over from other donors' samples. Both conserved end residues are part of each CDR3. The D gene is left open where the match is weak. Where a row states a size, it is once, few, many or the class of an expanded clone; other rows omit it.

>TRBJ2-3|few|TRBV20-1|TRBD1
CSATPGTGGEDTQYF
TGCAGTGCCACGCCCGGGACAGGGGGCGAAGATACGCAGTATTTT
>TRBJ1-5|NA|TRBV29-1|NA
CSVREQLNQPQHF
TGCAGCGTTCGCGAACAGTTAAATCAGCCCCAGCATTTT
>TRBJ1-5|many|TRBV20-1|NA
CSAFPRTSNQPQHF
TGCAGTGCTTTCCCCAGAACCTCCAATCAGCCCCAGCATTTT
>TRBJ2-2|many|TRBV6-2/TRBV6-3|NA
CASRTANTGELFF
TGTGCCAGCAGGACAGCGAACACCGGGGAGCTGTTTTTT
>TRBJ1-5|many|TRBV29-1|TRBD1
CSVGTASNQPQHF
TGCAGCGTGGGGACAGCGAGCAATCAGCCCCAGCATTTT
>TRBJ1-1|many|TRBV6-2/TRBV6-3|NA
CATHRAPGLNTEAFF
TGTGCCACCCACCGGGCCCCCGGCCTGAACACTGAAGCTTTCTTT
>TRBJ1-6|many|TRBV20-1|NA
CSARVTGQGLNSPLHF
TGCAGTGCTAGAGTCACGGGGCAGGGACTGAATTCACCCCTCCACTTT
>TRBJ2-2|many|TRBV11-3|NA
CASTGGLGRTGELFF
TGTGCCAGCACCGGGGGGCTTGGGCGCACCGGGGAGCTGTTTTTT
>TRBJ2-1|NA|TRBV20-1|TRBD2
CSASSTGEGSYNEQFF
TGCAGTGCTAGTTCGACTGGGGAGGGGAGCTACAATGAGCAGTTCTTC
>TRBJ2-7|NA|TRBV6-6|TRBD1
CASTGQSEQYF
TGTGCCAGCACGGGACAGAGCGAGCAGTACTTC
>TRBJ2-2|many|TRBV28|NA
CASSFPWAGELFF
TGTGCCAGCAGTTTCCCTTGGGCAGGGGAGCTGTTTTTT
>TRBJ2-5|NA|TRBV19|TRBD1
CASRKGQQETQYF
TGTGCCAGTAGAAAGGGACAGCAAGAGACCCAGTACTTC
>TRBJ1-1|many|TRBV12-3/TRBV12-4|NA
CASSLVVGAVFSTEAFF
TGTGCCAGCAGTTTAGTAGTGGGGGCAGTTTTTAGCACTGAAGCTTTCTTT
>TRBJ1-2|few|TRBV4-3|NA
CASSQEGGRHGYTF
TGCGCCAGCAGCCAAGAGGGGGGGCGGCATGGCTACACCTTC
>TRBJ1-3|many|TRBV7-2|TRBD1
CASSSGQGLGAGNTIYF
TGTGCCAGCAGCTCGGGACAGGGCCTAGGTGCGGGAAACACCATATATTTT
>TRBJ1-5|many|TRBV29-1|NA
CSVADGYQPQHF
TGCAGCGTTGCTGATGGGTATCAGCCCCAGCATTTT
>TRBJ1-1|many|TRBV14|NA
CASSQDKNTEAFF
TGTGCCAGCAGCCAGGACAAGAACACTGAAGCTTTCTTT
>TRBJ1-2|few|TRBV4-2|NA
CASSQTRVREYGYTF
TGTGCCAGCAGCCAGACCCGGGTCAGGGAGTATGGCTACACCTTC
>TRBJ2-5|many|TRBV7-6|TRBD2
CASSLGAGGRKKTQYF
TGTGCCAGCAGCCTGGGAGCGGGGGGACGCAAAAAGACCCAGTACTTC
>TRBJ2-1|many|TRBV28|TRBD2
CASSAGTSGVPLYNEQFF
TGTGCCAGCAGTGCCGGGACTAGCGGCGTGCCTTTATACAATGAGCAGTTCTTC
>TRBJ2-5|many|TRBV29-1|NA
CSVRRGSLQETQYF
TGCAGCGTTCGCAGGGGATCCCTCCAAGAGACCCAGTACTTC
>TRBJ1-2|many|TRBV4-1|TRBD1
CASSQQPGQGVRGYTF
TGCGCCAGCAGCCAACAACCGGGACAGGGAGTACGCGGCTACACCTTC
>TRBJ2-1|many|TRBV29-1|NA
CSVEFAFYIALPNEQFF
TGCAGCGTTGAATTCGCGTTTTATATCGCCCTACCCAATGAGCAGTTCTTC
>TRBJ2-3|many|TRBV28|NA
CASSGMLVTDTQYF
TGTGCCAGCAGTGGGATGCTAGTCACAGATACGCAGTATTTT
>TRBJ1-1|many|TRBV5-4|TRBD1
CASSHGQGTIANTEAFF
TGTGCCAGCAGCCACGGACAGGGAACTATAGCGAACACTGAAGCTTTCTTT
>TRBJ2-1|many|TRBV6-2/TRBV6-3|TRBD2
CASKLAGPDYNEQFF
TGTGCCAGCAAGCTAGCGGGGCCCGACTACAATGAGCAGTTCTTC
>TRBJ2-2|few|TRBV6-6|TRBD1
CASSQGQGVTGELFF
TGTGCCAGCAGCCAGGGACAGGGGGTCACCGGGGAGCTGTTTTTT
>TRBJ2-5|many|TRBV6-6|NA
CASSTDRILGETQYF
TGTGCCAGCAGTACCGACAGGATCCTCGGGGAGACCCAGTACTTC
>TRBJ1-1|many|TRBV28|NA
CPLRKFRMGGRGEAFF
TGCCCCTTACGAAAGTTTAGAATGGGGGGGCGCGGCGAAGCTTTCTTT
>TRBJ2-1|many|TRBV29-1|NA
CSVEERPTSYNEQFF
TGCAGCGTTGAAGAACGACCTACCTCCTACAATGAGCAGTTCTTC
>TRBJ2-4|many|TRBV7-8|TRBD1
CASSLSGQAIQYF
TGTGCCAGCAGCTTATCGGGACAGGCTATTCAGTACTTC
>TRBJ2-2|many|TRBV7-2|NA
CASRTHRVREELFF
TGTGCCAGCAGAACCCACAGGGTTCGTGAGGAGCTGTTTTTT
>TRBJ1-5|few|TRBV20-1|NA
CSASHRLSNQPQHF
TGCAGTGCCAGCCACAGGCTGAGCAATCAGCCCCAGCATTTT
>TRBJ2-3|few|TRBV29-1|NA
CSVGTAYTQYF
TGCAGCGTTGGCACGGCTTATACGCAGTATTTT
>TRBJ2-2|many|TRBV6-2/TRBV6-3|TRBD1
CASREQGYTGELFF
TGTGCCAGCAGGGAACAGGGGTACACCGGGGAGCTGTTTTTT
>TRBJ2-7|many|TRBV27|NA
CASSFGTRYEQYF
TGTGCCAGCAGTTTCGGAACACGCTACGAGCAGTACTTC
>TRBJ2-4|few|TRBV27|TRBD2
CASGAGAAKNIQYF
TGTGCCAGCGGAGCGGGAGCAGCCAAAAACATTCAGTACTTC